This T cell receptor beta chain was profiled in a study of blood T cell repertoires in COVID-19. Measured with immunoSEQ multiplex PCR; TCRdb has only the in-frame clones, and not every one. The sample shows around 130,000 clones, 80% to 90% of them seen only once. The V gene end was trimmed by 4 bases and the J gene end by 4 bases; junction bases not matched to a gene: 8. The germline CDR1 and CDR2 sequences are LGHDT and YNNKEL (reference sequence). This CDR3 spans 16 amino acids. The receptor comes from a human donor in a cohort sampled during active COVID-19. Sequencing was carried out using peripheral blood. The rearrangement links TRBV3-1 (or the pseudogene TRBV3-2) to TRBJ2-3; 10 bases align to TRBD2. CDR3 in amino acids: CASSPTGAGGPDTQYF. CDR3 bases: TGTGCCAGCAGCCCCACGGGAGCGGGGGGGCCAGATACGCAGTATTTT.